Listed here is a single T cell receptor (beta chain). The data were obtained in a study of cytomegalovirus exposure and HLA in healthy donors. Primers: 60 Vbeta forward and 13 Jbeta reverse. Repertoires were generated with immunoSEQ multiplex PCR, while TCRdb's copy carries only in-frame clones and drops some. The table has 120,000 or so clones, 15% to 20% seen once; the top ten hold less than 3.5%. The sequence was obtained from a female donor in good health and CMV-seropositive. Sample: PBMCs.

CDR3: CASSEAIRLAGGQETQYF. The CDR3 DNA reads TGTGCCAGCAGTGAAGCGATAAGACTAGCGGGGGGGCAGGAGACCCAGTACTTC. The chain uses TRBV6-1 and TRBJ2-5; 14 nucleotides match TRBD2. The trim removed 0 bases at V and 5 bases at J, leaving 8 bases unmatched. The CDR3 covers 18 residues. CDR1 and CDR2 (germline): MNHNS, SASEGT.